The next 20 T cell receptor beta chains were all read from a single sample in a study of blood T cell repertoires in COVID-19. Sequencing used immunoSEQ multiplex PCR; TCRdb keeps in-frame clones, though not all of them. There are under 250,000 clones in the sample; about four fifths occur only once, and approximately 8.6% lies in the top ten. What was sequenced was peripheral blood. The source of these receptors is a man aged 35-49 years with active or convalescent COVID-19.

A few counts support this clone. The genes are TRBV5-6 and TRBJ1-5; TRBD1 matches at 10 bases. The germline V gene encodes CDR1 SGHDT and CDR2 YYEEEE. This CDR3 region has 17 residues. After removal of 4 bases from V and 1 base from J, the junction contained 8 bases not matched to a gene. As DNA, the CDR3 is TGTGCCAGCAGCAATAGACAGGGGGCATACAGCAATCAGCCCCAGCATTTT. It yields the protein CASSNRQGAYSNQPQHF.

This clone was found a few times. The V and J genes are TRBV28 and TRBJ2-7, with 9 nucleotides matching TRBD1. This CDR3 comprises 14 residues. The germline CDR1 and CDR2 sequences are MDHEN and SYDVKM. J lost 3 bases, V lost 3 bases, and 3 bases had no gene match. The CDR3 spells CASSFDRGGYEQYF. In nucleotides, the CDR3 is TGTGCCAGCAGTTTCGACAGGGGGGGCTACGAGCAGTACTTC. The variable domain in full, completed from reference TRBV28 and TRBJ2-7, reads DVKVTQSSRYLVKRTGEKVFLECVQDMDHENMFWYRQDPGLGLRLIYFSYDVKMKEKGDIPEGYSVSREKKERFSLILESASTNQTSMYLCASSFDRGGYEQYFGPGTRLTVT.

V is TRBV12-5 and J is TRBJ2-7, with 11 bases aligning to TRBD1. V lost 6 bases, J lost 3 bases, and 7 bases stayed unmatched. Per germline, CDR1 LGHNT and CDR2 FRNRAP. This CDR3 has 15 amino acids. CDR3 residues: CASGKIGTGGYEQYF. CDR3 in DNA: TGTGCTAGTGGAAAGATCGGGACAGGGGGCTACGAGCAGTACTTC.

This chain connects TRBV5-1 to TRBJ1-2, with 8 positions matching TRBD1. The CDR3 spans 15 residues. J lost 0 bases, V lost 3 bases, and 4 bases had no gene match. CDR1 and CDR2 from the germline V gene are SGHRS and YFSETQ. The CDR3 DNA sequence: TGCGCCAGCAGCTCGACGACAGGGGCTAACTATGGCTACACCTTC. The encoded protein is CASSSTTGANYGYTF.

The J gene is TRBJ2-7, the V gene TRBV6-5, with 9 bases matching TRBD1. J was trimmed by 7 bases and V by 2 bases; bases with no gene match: 12. This CDR3 spans 16 amino acids. Looked up from germline, CDR1 is MNHEY and CDR2 is SVGAGI. The DNA for the CDR3 is TGTGCCAGCAGTTACCCAAGAGGACAGGGGACGGGGGAGCAGTACTTC. This codes for CASSYPRGQGTGEQYF.

The chain has TRBV5-1 and TRBJ1-1; 8 bases are a match to TRBD1. V shed 2 bases, J shed 5 bases, and the junction held 5 bases outside the gene matches. Per the germline V gene, CDR1 is SGHRS and CDR2 is YFSETQ. The CDR3 runs 14 residues. For the CDR3, the DNA is TGCGCCAGCAGCTTAACAGGGGGAGGGACTGAAGCTTTCTTT. The encoded protein is CASSLTGGGTEAFF.

This clone has only a few counts. V gene TRBV7-9 combines with J gene TRBJ1-3; D perhaps matches TRBD1 (5 bases). This CDR3 has 15 residues. CDR1 and CDR2 from the germline V gene are SEHNR and FQNEAQ (reference sequence). The V end was cut by 5 bases, the J end by 3 bases, with 14 bases between. CDR3 residues: CASSLSGTFGNTIYF. CDR3 coding DNA: TGTGCCAGCAGCCTTAGCGGGACCTTTGGAAACACCATATATTTT.

This rearrangement joins TRBV18 to TRBJ2-3, with 15 bases matching TRBD2. CDR1 is KGHSH, CDR2 LQKENI, per germline. V dropped 4 bases and J dropped 5; count of bases not matched to a gene: 1. The length of the CDR3 is 15 residues. The CDR3 bases are TGTGCCAGCTCACAGGGACTAGCGGGAGGAGATACGCAGTATTTT. It is translated as CASSQGLAGGDTQYF.

This clone was seen just once. The V gene is TRBV3-1 (or the pseudogene TRBV3-2), the J gene TRBJ2-1; TRBD2 agrees at 7 bases. Germline V gene sequence: CDR1 LGHDT, CDR2 YNNKEL (reference sequence). The ends lost 0 bases at V and 6 bases at J; junction bases unmatched: 14. The length of the CDR3 is 18 residues. The CDR3 spells CASSQDFPSGKETNEQFF. In DNA form, the CDR3 reads TGTGCCAGCAGCCAAGACTTCCCTAGCGGAAAAGAAACCAATGAGCAGTTCTTC.

The gene calls are TRBV18 and TRBJ2-7, with TRBD2 matching over 9 bases. CDR3 length: 14 residues. V trimming: 3 bases; J trimming: 3 bases; junction bases outside the gene matches: 3. Germline V gives CDR1 KGHSH, CDR2 LQKENI. This CDR3 reads CASSPGTSLYEQYF. In nucleotides, the CDR3 is TGTGCCAGCTCACCCGGGACTAGCCTCTACGAGCAGTACTTC.

The J gene is TRBJ2-7, the V gene TRBV4-1; 7 bases are a match to TRBD2. Germline CDR1 MGHRA, CDR2 YSYEKL. This CDR3 has 15 amino acids. V lost 0 bases to trimming and J lost 5 bases; unmatched junction nucleotides: 7. CDR3 nucleotides: TGCGCCAGCAGCCAAGAACCCCAGGCGGGAGACGAGCAGTACTTC. Translation gives CASSQEPQAGDEQYF.

The chain is built from TRBV7-9 and TRBJ2-1; D ambiguous. The CDR3 is made up of 13 amino acids. Per germline, CDR1 SEHNR and CDR2 FQNEAQ (reference sequence). V dropped 1 base and J dropped 10 bases, with 11 bases sitting between them. CDR3 bases: TGTGCCAGCAGCTTAGAAGCCCCAAACGAGCAGTTCTTC. This gives the protein CASSLEAPNEQFF.

The genes are TRBV5-8 and TRBJ2-3; 9 bases are shared with TRBD2. The germline gives CDR1 SGHTS, CDR2 YDEGEE. V shed 1 base and J 3 bases; nucleotides not matched to a gene: 6. The CDR3 is 16 amino acids. CDR3 nucleotide sequence: TGTGCCAGCAGCTTGTTTTATAGCGGGAGAACAGATACGCAGTATTTT. Its protein product is CASSLFYSGRTDTQYF.

This clone was seen just once. This chain uses TRBV6-4 with TRBJ1-5; D is possibly TRBD1 (6 bases). The CDR3 is made up of 15 amino acids. The V end lost 4 bases, the J end lost 4 bases, and 14 bases lay between the germline ends. Germline CDR1 and CDR2: MRHNA and SNTAGT. DNA of the CDR3: TGTGCCAGCAGTGCCCTACAGGGACCTAATCAGCCCCAGCATTTT. Encoded protein: CASSALQGPNQPQHF.

This clone was seen a handful of times. The rearrangement links TRBV25-1 to TRBJ1-2; D is undetermined. Per the germline V gene, CDR1 is MGHDK and CDR2 is SYGVNS. The V end was cut by 1 base, the J end by 2 bases, with 8 bases between. The CDR3 consists of 14 residues. The CDR3 DNA sequence: TGTGCCAGCAGTGAATCGGGAGCGAACTATGGCTACACCTTC. It is translated as CASSESGANYGYTF.

The CDR3 DNA is TGTGCCAGCAGCTTATATGGGACAGGGGGCTCTGTGAGGGCAGATACGCAGTATTTT. This gives the protein CASSLYGTGGSVRADTQYF. The chain employs TRBV7-9 and TRBJ2-3; 12 nucleotides line up with TRBD1. With V trimmed by 2 bases and J by 4 bases, 13 bases remained unmatched. Germline V lookup: CDR1 SEHNR, CDR2 FQNEAQ (reference sequence). There are 19 residues in the CDR3.

The chain uses TRBV7-2 and TRBJ2-2, with TRBD2 identical over 9 bases. The germline gives CDR1 SGHTA, CDR2 FQGNSA. The V and J ends lost 5 bases and 4 bases, in that order; junction bases with no gene match: 5. The CDR3 spans 15 residues. The CDR3 here is CASSPSGVPTGELFF. The CDR3 nucleotides read TGTGCCAGCAGCCCTAGCGGGGTCCCCACCGGGGAGCTGTTTTTT. Full variable domain (outside the CDR3, taken from reference TRBV7-2 and TRBJ2-2): GAGVSQSPSNKVTEKGKDVELRCDPISGHTALYWYRQSLGQGLEFLIYFQGNSAPDKSGLPSDRFSAERTGGSVSTLTIQRTQQEDSAVYLCASSPSGVPTGELFFGEGSRLTVL.

The V call is TRBV6-5, the J call TRBJ2-7; possible D gene TRBD1, 6 bases. The V and J ends lost 2 bases and 6 bases respectively, with 20 bases between them. The germline V gene encodes CDR1 MNHEY and CDR2 SVGAGI. The CDR3 spans 16 residues. The CDR3 nucleotides read TGTGCCAGCAGTTACACCCAGGGGACCCGGTGGGGCGAGCAGTACTTC. The encoded protein is CASSYTQGTRWGEQYF.

This CDR3 reads CASRGWENTEAFF. The CDR3 DNA is TGTGCCAGCCGGGGTTGGGAGAACACTGAAGCTTTCTTT. The V gene is TRBV27, the J gene TRBJ1-1, with D unresolved. From germline, CDR1 is MNHEY and CDR2 SMNVEV (reference sequence). Trimming shortened V by 8 bases and J by 1 base, and 11 bases separated the two germline ends. The CDR3 consists of 13 residues.

This sequence joins TRBV2 and TRBJ2-7, with TRBD1 matching 7 bases. CDR1 is SNHLY, CDR2 FYNNEI, per germline. The length of the CDR3 is 16 residues. V lost 6 bases to trimming and J lost 5 bases; unmatched junction nucleotides: 16. As DNA, the CDR3 is TGTGCCAGCAGATCTTGGCTGGGACAGCCGAGAGACGAGCAGTACTTC. It translates to CASRSWLGQPRDEQYF.